This record covers a single T cell receptor (beta chain). As yet, its antigen is unknown. Germline V gene sequence: CDR1 LNHNV, CDR2 YYDKDF (reference sequence). The V gene lost 2 bases and the J gene lost 0 bases, with 8 bases spanning the gap. CDR3 length: 15 amino acids. This entry is derived from a study of T cells in localized non-small cell lung cancer. The table came from immunoSEQ multiplex PCR; TCRdb's copy has only in-frame clones and leaves some out. Of some 41,000 clones in the sample, about 80% were seen once. Notes on the study in general: Higher adjacent-lung clonality was associated with shorter survival. Among the top 100 tumor clones, a median about 59 appeared in adjacent lung. One tumor region alone was sequenced, and heterogeneity therefore remains possible. Compared with tumor, uninvolved adjacent lung displayed greater T cell clonality, ranking highest overall.

Sequenced here: PBMCs, sampled before any cancer treatment. The rearrangement uses TRBV15 and TRBJ2-1, with a weak D call TRBD2 (5 bases). The origin of this receptor is a man between 40 and 70 years old with stage II lung adenocarcinoma. For the CDR3, the DNA is TGTGCCACCAGCAGAAGCGGTACCTCCTACAATGAGCAGTTCTTC. It codes for CATSRSGTSYNEQFF. Full variable domain (outside the CDR3, taken from reference TRBV15 and TRBJ2-1): DAMVIQNPRYQVTQFGKPVTLSCSQTLNHNVMYWYQQKSSQAPKLLFHYYDKDFNNEADTPDNFQSRRPNTSFCFLDIRSPGLGDTAMYLCATSRSGTSYNEQFFGPGTRLTVL.